This TCR beta chain was sequenced for a study of T cell responses to AZD1222 COVID-19 vaccine. Method: immunoSEQ multiplex PCR; TCRdb's copy keeps in-frame clones and lacks some. The sample shows more than 100,000 clones, roughly nine tenths of them seen only once. This clone was counted between two and nine times. The target antigen is unknown. The CDR3 consists of 17 residues. Germline CDR1 LNHDA, CDR2 SQIVND (reference sequence). J gave up 1 base and V 4 bases, and 12 bases lay outside the gene matches. Study results and limitations: Recipients of AZD1222 seropositive at baseline numbered only 5 or 6. Donors in the cohort were predominantly white British and more often female, and clonal diversity was possibly underestimated. Along spike, vaccine-associated CD4 TCRs were found throughout, with dominance at 160-218 and 743-854.

The material was peripheral blood, obtained on day 0 of AZD1222 vaccination. The chain is built from TRBV19 and TRBJ2-7; 8 nucleotides agree with TRBD1. The clonotype originates from an adult in good health. In nucleotides, the CDR3 is TGTGCCAGTAGTACAGGACAGGGAAAAACATTTTCCTACGAGCAGTACTTC. Amino acid sequence: CASSTGQGKTFSYEQYF.